This T cell receptor beta chain was retrieved from a study of T cell repertoires in cytomegalovirus infection. Across the whole study: Based on public TCR beta signatures, there were indications of CMV infection and of a matching HLA type.

This clonotype has at least ten counts. Its specificity is not known. Findings and limits, study-wide: HLA-C-restricted, CMV-specific TCR beta clonotypes were dominant ex vivo.

The V and J ends lost 3 bases and 3 bases respectively, with 11 bases between them. There are 13 residues in the CDR3. Per germline, CDR1 SQVTM and CDR2 ANQGSEA. TCRdb recomputed calls from the reads with MiXCR, one row per CDR3 protein. The sample includes around 130,000 distinct CDR3 sequences, less than 9.5% seen only once; the top ten take over 9%. The sample consisted of PBMCs. The chain employs TRBV29-1 and TRBJ2-5; D not certain. This sequence was found in a human donor in good health (CMV status not recorded). Some clones in this sample may be carry-over from other donors' samples. The CDR3 here is CSVELLDEETQYF. The CDR3 nucleotides are TGCAGCGTTGAGTTGCTAGACGAAGAGACCCAGTACTTC.